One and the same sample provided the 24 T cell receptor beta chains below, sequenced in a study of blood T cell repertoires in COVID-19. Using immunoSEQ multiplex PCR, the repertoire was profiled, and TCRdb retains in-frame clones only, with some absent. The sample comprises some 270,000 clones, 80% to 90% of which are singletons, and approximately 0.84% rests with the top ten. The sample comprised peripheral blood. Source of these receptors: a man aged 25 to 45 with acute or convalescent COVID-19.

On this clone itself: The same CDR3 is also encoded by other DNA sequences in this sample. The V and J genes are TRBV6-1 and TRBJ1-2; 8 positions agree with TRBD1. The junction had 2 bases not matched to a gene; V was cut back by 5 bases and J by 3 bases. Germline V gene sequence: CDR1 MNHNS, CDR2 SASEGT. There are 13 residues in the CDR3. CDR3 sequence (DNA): TGTGCCAGCAGTCCGACAGGGGACTATGGCTACACCTTC. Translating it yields CASSPTGDYGYTF.

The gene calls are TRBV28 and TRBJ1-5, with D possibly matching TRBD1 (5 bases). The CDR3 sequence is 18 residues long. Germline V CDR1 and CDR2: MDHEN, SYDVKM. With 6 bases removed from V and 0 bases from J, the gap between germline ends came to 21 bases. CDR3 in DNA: TGTGCCAGCAGCCACCCCCGGGGGGGGACCAGTAGCAATCAGCCCCAGCATTTT. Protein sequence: CASSHPRGGTSSNQPQHF.

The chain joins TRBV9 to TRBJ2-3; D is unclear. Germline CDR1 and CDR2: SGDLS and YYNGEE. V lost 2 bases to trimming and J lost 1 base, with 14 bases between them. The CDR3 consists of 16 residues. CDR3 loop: CASSVRPSTRTDTQYF. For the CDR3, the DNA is TGTGCCAGCAGCGTTCGTCCGAGCACCCGCACAGATACGCAGTATTTT.

CDR3 amino acids: CASRYGQTYNEQFF. In nucleotides, the CDR3 is TGTGCCAGCAGATATGGACAGACCTACAATGAGCAGTTCTTC. The V gene is TRBV28, the J gene TRBJ2-1; possibly TRBD1 for D (6 bases). From germline, CDR1 is MDHEN and CDR2 SYDVKM. CDR3 length equals 14 residues. Trimming removed 6 bases at V and 2 bases at J, with 11 bases between.

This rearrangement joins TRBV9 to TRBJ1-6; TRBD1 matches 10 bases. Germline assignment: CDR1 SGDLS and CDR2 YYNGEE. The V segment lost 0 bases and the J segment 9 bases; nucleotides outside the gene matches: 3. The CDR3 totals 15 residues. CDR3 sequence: CASSVGGQGFSPLHF. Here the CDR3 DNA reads TGTGCCAGCAGCGTAGGGGGACAGGGGTTTTCACCCCTCCACTTT.

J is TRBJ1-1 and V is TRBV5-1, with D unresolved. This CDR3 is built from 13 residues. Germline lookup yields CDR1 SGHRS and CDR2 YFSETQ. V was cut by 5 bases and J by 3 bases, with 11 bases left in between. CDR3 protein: CASSPLTDTEAFF. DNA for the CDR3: TGCGCCAGCAGTCCACTAACGGACACTGAAGCTTTCTTT.

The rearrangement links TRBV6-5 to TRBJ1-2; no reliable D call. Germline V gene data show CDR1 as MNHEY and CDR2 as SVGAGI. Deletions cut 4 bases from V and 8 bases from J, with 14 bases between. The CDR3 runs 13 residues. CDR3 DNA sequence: TGTGCCAGCAGTTTGACAACGACCTTGGGCTACACCTTC. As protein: CASSLTTTLGYTF.

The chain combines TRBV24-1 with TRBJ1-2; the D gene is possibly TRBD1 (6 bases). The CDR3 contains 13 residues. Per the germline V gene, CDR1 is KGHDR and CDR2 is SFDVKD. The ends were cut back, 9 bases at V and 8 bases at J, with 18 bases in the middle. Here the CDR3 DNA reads TGTGCCACCCGAGGGACATCCTCGGAGGGCTACACCTTC. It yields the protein CATRGTSSEGYTF.

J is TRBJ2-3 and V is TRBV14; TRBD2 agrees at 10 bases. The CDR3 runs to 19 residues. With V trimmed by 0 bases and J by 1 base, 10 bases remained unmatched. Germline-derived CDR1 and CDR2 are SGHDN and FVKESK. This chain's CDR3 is CASSQEKYTGTSGTDTQYF. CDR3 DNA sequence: TGTGCCAGCAGCCAAGAAAAATATACAGGGACTAGCGGCACAGATACGCAGTATTTT.

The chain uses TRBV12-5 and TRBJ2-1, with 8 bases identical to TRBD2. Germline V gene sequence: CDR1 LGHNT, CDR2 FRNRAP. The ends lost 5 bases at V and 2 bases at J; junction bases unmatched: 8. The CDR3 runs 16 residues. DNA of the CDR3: TGTGCTAGTGGTCCTAACTCGGGACTAGCCTACAATGAGCAGTTCTTC. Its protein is CASGPNSGLAYNEQFF.

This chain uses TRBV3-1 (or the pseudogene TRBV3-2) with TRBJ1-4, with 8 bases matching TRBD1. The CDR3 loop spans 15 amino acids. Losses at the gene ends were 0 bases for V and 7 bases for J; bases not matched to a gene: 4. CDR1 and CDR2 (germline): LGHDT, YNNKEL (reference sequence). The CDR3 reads CASSQDQDRVEKLFF. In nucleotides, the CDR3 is TGTGCCAGCAGCCAAGATCAGGACAGGGTTGAAAAACTGTTTTTT.

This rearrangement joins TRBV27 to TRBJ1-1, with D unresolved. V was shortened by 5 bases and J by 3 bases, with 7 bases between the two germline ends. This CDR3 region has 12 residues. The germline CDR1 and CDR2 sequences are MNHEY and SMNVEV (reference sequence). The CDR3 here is CASSGPDTEAFF. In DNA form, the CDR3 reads TGTGCCAGCAGTGGGCCAGACACTGAAGCTTTCTTT.

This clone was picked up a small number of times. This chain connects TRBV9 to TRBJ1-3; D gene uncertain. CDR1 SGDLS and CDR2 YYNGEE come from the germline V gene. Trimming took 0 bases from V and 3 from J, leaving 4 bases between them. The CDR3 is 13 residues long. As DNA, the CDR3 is TGTGCCAGCAGCGTAGATAATGGAAACACCATATATTTT. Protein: CASSVDNGNTIYF.

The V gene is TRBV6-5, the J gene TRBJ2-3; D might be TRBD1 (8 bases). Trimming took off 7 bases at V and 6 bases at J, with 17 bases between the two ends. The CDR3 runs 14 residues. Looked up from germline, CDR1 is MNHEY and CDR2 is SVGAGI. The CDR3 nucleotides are TGTGCCAGCATCCGACAGGGGAGGGCTGATACGCAGTATTTT. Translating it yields CASIRQGRADTQYF.

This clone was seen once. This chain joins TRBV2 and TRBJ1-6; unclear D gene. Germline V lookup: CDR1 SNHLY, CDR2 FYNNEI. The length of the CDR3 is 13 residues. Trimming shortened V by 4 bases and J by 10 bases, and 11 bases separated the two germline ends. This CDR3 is CASSVAISSPLHF. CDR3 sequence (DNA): TGTGCCAGCAGTGTGGCGATTAGCTCACCCCTCCACTTT.

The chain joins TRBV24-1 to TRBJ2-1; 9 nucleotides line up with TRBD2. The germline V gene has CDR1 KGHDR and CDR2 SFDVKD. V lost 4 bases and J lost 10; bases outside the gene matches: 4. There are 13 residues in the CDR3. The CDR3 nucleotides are TGTGCCACCAGTGAGGTAGCGGGGGACGAGCAGTTCTTC. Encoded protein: CATSEVAGDEQFF.

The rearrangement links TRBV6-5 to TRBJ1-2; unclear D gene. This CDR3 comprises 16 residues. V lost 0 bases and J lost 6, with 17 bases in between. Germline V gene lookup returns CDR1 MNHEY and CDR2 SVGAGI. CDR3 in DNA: TGTGCCAGCAGTTACTCGAGTGCGGGCCCGCAGGATGGCTACACCTTC. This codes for CASSYSSAGPQDGYTF.

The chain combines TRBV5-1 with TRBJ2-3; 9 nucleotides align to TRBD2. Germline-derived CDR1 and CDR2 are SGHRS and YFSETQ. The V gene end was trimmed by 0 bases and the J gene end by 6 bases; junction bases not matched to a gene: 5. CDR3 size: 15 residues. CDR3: CASSLDAGGPDTQYF. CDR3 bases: TGCGCCAGCAGCTTGGACGCGGGGGGGCCCGATACGCAGTATTTT.

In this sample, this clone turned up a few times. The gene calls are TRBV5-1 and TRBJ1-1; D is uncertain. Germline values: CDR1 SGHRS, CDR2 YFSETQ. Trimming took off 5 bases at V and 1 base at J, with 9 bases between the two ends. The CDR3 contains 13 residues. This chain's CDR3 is CASSTRENTEAFF. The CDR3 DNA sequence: TGCGCCAGCAGTACCCGAGAGAACACTGAAGCTTTCTTT.

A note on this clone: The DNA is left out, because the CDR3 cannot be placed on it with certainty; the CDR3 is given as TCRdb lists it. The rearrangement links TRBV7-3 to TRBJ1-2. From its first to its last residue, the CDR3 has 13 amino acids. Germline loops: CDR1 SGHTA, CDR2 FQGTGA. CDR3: CASSPDFRQGYTF.

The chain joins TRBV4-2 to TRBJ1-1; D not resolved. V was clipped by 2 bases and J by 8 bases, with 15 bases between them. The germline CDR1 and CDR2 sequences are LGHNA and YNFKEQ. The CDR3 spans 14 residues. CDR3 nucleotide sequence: TGTGCCAGCAGCCAACCCGGCCAGCGGGGAGAAGCTTTCTTT. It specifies CASSQPGQRGEAFF.

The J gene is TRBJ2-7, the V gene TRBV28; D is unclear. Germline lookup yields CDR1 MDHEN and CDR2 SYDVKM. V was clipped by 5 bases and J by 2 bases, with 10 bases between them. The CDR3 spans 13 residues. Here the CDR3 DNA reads TGTGCCAGCAGTACGACTGAGACCTACGAGCAGTACTTC. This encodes CASSTTETYEQYF. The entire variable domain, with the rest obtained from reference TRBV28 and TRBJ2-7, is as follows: DVKVTQSSRYLVKRTGEKVFLECVQDMDHENMFWYRQDPGLGLRLIYFSYDVKMKEKGDIPEGYSVSREKKERFSLILESASTNQTSMYLCASSTTETYEQYFGPGTRLTVT.

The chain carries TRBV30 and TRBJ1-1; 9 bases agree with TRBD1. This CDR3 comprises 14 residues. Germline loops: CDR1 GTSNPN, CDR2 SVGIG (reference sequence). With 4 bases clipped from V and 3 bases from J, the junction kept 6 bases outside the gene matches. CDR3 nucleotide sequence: TGTGCCTGGAAGATACAGGGGGCGGACACTGAAGCTTTCTTT. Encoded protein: CAWKIQGADTEAFF.

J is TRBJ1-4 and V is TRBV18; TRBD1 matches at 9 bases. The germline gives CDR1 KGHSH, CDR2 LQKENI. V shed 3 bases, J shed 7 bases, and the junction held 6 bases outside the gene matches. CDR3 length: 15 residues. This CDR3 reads CASSPTGGRGEKLFF. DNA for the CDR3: TGTGCCAGCTCACCTACAGGGGGCCGAGGTGAAAAACTGTTTTTT.